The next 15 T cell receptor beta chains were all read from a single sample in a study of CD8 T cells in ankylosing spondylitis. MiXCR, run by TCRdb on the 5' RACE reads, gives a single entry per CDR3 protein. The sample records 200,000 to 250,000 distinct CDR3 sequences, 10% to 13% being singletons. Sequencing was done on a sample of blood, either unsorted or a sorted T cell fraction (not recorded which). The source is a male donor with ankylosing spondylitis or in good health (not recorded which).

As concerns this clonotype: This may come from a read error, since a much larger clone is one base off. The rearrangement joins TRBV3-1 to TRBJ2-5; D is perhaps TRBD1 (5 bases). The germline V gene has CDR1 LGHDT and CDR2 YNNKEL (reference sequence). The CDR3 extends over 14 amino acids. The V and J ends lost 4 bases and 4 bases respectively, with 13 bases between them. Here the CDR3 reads CASSLRQTLETQYF. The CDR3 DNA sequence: TGTGCCAGCAGCCTACGACAGACCCTAGAGACCCAGTACTTC.

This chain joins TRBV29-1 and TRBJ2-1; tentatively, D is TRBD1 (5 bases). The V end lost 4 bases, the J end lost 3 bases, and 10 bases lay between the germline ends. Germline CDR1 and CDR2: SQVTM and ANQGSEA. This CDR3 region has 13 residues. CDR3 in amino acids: CSVAQGFYNEQFF. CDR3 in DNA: TGCAGCGTTGCGCAGGGCTTCTACAATGAGCAGTTCTTC.

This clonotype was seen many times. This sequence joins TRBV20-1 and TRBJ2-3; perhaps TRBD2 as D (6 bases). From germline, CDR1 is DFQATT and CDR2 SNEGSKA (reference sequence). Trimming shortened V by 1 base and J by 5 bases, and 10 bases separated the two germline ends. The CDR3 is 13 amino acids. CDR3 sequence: CSARGWREDTQYF. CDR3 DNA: TGCAGTGCTAGAGGATGGAGGGAAGATACGCAGTATTTT.

The CDR3 sequence: CSASRDTNTPGDEQYF. DNA of the CDR3: TGCAGCGCATCAAGGGACACTAACACTCCGGGTGACGAGCAGTACTTC. The chain links TRBV29-1 to TRBJ2-7; TRBD1 is a possible D gene (6 bases). CDR1 SQVTM and CDR2 ANQGSEA come from the germline V gene. CDR3 size: 16 residues. V was shortened by 7 bases and J by 5 bases, with 27 bases between the two germline ends.

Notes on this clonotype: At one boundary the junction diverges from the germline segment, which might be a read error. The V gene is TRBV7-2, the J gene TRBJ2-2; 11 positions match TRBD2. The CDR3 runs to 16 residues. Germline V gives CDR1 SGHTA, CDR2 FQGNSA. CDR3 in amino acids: CASSPPSGGNIGELFF. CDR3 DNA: TGTGCCAGCAGCCCCCCTAGCGGGGGGAACATCGGGGAGCTGTTTTTT.

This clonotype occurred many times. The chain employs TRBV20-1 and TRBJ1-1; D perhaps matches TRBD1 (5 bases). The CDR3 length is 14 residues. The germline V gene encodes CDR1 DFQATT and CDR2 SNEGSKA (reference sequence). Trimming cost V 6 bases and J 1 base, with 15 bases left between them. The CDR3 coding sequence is TGCAGTGCACTCGAGGGGCCTGGGAACACTGAAGCTTTCTTT. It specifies CSALEGPGNTEAFF.

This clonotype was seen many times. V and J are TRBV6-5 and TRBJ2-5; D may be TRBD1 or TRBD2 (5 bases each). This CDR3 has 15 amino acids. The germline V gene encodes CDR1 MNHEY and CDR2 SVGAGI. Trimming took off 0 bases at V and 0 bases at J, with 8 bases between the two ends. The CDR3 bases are TGTGCCAGCAGTTACTCCCGGGACCACCAAGAGACCCAGTACTTC. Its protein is CASSYSRDHQETQYF.

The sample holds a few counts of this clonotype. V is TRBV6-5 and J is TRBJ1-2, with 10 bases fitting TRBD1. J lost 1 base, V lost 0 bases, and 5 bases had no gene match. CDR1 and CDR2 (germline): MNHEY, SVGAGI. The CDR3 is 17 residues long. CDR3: CASSYSIGTGDNYGYTF. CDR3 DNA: TGTGCCAGCAGTTACTCGATTGGGACAGGGGATAACTATGGCTACACCTTC.

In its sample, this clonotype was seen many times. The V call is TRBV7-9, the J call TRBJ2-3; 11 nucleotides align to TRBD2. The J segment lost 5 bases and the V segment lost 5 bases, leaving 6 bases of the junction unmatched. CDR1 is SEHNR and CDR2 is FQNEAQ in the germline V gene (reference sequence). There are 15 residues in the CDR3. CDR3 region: CASSPLAGALDTQYF. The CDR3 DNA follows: TGTGCCAGCAGCCCACTAGCGGGGGCGTTAGATACGCAGTATTTT.

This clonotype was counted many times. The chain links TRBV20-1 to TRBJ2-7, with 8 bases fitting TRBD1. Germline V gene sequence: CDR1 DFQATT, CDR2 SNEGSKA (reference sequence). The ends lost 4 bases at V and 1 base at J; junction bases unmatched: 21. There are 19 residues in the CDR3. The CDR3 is CSAKHPPRQGTIISYEQYF. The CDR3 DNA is TGCAGTGCTAAACACCCACCCAGACAGGGGACGATAATTTCCTACGAGCAGTACTTC.

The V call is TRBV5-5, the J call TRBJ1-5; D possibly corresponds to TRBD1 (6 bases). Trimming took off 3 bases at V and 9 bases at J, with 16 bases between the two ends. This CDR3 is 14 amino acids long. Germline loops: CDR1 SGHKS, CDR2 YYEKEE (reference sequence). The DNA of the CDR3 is TGTGCCAGCAGCTCGGGGGGGCAGGGCCGGCCCCAGCATTTT. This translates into CASSSGGQGRPQHF.

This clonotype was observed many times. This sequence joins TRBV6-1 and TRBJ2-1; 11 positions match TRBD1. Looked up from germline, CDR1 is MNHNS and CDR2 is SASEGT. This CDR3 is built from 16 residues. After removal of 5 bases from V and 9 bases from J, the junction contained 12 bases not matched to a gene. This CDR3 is CASSPWGTGGLGEQFF. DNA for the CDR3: TGTGCCAGCAGTCCCTGGGGGACAGGGGGTTTAGGTGAGCAGTTCTTC.

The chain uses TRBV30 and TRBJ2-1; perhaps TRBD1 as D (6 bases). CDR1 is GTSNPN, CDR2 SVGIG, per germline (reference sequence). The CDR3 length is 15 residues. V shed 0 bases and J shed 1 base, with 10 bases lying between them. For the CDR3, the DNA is TGTGCCTGGAGTGTATCCAGGGGATCCTACAATGAGCAGTTCTTC. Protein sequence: CAWSVSRGSYNEQFF.

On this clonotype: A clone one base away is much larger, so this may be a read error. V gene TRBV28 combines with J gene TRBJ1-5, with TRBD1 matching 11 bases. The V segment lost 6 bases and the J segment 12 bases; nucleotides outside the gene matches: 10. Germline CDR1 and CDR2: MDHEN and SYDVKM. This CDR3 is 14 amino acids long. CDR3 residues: CASRPGQGVWNQHF. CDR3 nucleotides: TGTGCCAGCAGACCGGGACAGGGGGTATGGAACCAGCATTTT.

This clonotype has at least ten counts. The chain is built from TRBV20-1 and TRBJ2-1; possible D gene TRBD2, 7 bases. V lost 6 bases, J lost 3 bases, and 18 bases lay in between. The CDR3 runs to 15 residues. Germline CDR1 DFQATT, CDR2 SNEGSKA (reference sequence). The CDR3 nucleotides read TGCAGTGCAATTGTGGCGGGGGCGCTCTACAATGAGCAGTTCTTC. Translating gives CSAIVAGALYNEQFF.